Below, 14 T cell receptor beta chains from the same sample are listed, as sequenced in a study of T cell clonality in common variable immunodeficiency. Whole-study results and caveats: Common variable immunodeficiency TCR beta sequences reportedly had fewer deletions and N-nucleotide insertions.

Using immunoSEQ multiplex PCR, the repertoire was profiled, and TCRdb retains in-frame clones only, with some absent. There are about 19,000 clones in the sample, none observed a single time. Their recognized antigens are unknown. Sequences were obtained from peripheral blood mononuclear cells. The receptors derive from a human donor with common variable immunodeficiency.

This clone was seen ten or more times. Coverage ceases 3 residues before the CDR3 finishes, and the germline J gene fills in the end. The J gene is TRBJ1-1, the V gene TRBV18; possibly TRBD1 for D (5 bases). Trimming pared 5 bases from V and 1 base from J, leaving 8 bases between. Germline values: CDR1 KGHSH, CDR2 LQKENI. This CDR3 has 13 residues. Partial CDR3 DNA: TGTGCCAGCTCAGCAGACAGGAACACTGAA. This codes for CASSADRNTE. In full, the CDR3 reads CASSADRNTEAFF.

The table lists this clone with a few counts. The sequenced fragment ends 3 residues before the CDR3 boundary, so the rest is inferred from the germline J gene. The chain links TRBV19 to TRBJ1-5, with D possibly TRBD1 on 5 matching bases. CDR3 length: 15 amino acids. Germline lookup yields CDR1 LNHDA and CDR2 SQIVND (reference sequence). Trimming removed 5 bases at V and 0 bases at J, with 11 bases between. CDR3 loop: CASSDQGYSNQPQHF. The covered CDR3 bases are TGTGCCAGTAGTGATCAGGGCTATAGCAATCAGCCC.

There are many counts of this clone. The CDR3 loop reads CSANTGTVSNQPQHF. CDR3 DNA, as far as it was read: TGCAGTGCCAATACCGGGACAGTTAGCAATCAGCCC. This chain links TRBV20-1 with TRBJ1-5, with 7 nucleotides matching TRBD1. The read terminates 3 residues ahead of where the CDR3 ends, so the germline J gene completes it. With 6 bases clipped from V and 0 bases from J, the junction kept 8 bases outside the gene matches. Germline CDR1 is DFQATT and CDR2 is SNEGSKA (reference sequence). The CDR3 has 15 amino acids.

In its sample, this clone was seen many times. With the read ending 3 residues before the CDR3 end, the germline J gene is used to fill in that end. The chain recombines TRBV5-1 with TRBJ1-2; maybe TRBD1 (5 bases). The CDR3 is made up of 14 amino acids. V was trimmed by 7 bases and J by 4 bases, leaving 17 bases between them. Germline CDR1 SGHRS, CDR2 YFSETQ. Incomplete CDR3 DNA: TGCGCCAGCCAACAGGAACTCATGGGCTATGGC. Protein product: CASQQELMGYG. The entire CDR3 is CASQQELMGYGYTF. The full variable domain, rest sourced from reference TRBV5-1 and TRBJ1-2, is KAGVTQTPRYLIKTRGQQVTLSCSPISGHRSVSWYQQTPGQGLQFLFEYFSETQRNKGNFPGRFSGRQFSNSRSEMNVSTLELGDSALYLCASQQELMGYGYTFGSGTRLTVV.

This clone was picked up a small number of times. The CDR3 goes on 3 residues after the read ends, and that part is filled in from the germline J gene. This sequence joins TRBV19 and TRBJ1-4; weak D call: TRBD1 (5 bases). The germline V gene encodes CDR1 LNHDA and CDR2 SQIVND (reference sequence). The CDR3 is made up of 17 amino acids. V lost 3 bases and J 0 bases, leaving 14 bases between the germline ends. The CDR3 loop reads CASSIDGHVATNEKLFF. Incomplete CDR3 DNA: TGTGCCAGTAGTATTGACGGACATGTTGCAACTAATGAAAAA.

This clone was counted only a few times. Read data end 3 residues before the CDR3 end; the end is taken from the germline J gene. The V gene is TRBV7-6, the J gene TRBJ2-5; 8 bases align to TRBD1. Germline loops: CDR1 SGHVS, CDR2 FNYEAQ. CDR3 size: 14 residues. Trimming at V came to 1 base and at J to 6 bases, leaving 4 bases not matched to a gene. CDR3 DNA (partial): TGTGCCAGCAGCTTAGACAGGGGGAAACAGACC. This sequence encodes CASSLDRGKQT. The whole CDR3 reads CASSLDRGKQTQYF.

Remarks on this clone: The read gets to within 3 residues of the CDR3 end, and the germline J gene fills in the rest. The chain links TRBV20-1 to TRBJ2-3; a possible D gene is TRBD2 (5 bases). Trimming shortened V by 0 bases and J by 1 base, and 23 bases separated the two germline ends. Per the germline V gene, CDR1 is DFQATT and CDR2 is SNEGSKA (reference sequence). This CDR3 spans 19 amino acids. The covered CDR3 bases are TGCAGTGCTAGAGACCCATGGATTTCGGGGAATACTCGCACAGATACG. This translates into CSARDPWISGNTRTDT. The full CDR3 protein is CSARDPWISGNTRTDTQYF.

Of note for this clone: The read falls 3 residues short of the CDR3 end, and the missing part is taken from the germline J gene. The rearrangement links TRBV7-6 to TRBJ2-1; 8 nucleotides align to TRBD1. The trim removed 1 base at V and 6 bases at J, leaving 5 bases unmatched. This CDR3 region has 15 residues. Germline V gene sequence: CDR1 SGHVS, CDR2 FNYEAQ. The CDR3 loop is CASSLGTGFVNEQFF. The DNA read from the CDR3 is TGTGCCAGCAGCTTAGGGACAGGGTTTGTCAATGAG. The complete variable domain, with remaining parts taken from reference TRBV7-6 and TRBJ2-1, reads GAGVSQSPRYKVTKRGQDVALRCDPISGHVSLYWYRQALGQGPEFLTYFNYEAQQDKSGLPNDRFSAERPEGSISTLTIQRTEQRDSAMYRCASSLGTGFVNEQFFGPGTRLTVL.

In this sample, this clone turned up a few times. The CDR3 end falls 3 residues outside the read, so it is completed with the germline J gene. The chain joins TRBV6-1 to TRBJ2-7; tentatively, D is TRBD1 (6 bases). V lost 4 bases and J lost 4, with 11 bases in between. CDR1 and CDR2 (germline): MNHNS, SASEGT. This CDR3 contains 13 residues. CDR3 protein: CASSGTADYEQYF. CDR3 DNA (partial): TGTGCCAGCAGTGGGACAGCAGATTACGAG.

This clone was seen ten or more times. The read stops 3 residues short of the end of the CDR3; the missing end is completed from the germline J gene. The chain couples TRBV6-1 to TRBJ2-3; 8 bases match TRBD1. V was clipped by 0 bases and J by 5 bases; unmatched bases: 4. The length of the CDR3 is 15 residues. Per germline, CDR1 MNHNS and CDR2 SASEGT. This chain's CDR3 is CASSEADRVGDTQYF. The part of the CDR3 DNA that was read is TGTGCCAGCAGTGAAGCGGACAGGGTTGGAGATACG.

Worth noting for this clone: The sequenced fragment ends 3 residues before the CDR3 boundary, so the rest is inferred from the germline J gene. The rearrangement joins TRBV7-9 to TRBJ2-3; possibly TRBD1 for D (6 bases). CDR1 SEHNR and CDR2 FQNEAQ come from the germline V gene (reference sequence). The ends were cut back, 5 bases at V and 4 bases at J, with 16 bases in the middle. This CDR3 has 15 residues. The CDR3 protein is CASSQTQDSPDTQYF. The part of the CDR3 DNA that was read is TGTGCCAGCAGCCAAACTCAGGACAGTCCAGATACG.

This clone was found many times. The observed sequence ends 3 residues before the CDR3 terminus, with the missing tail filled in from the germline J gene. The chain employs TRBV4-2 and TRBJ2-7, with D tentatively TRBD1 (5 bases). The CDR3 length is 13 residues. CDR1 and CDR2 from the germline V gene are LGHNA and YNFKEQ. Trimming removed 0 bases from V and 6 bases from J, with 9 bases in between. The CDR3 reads CASSQDLTAEQYF. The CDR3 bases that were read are TGTGCCAGCAGCCAAGATTTGACAGCCGAG.

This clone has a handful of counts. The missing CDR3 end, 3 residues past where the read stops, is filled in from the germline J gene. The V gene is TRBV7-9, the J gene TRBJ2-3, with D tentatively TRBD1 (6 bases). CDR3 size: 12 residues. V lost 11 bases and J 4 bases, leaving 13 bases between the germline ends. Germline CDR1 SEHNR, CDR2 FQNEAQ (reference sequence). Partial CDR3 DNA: TGTGCCCGCCGGCAGGGGCCAGATACG. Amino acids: CARRQGPDT. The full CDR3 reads CARRQGPDTQYF.

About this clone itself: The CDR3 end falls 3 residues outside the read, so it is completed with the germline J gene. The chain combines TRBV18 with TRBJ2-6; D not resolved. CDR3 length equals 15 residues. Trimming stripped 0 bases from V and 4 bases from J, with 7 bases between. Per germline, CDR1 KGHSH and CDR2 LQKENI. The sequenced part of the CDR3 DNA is TGTGCCAGCTCACCACCGTCTGGCGGGGCCAACGTC. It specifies CASSPPSGGANV. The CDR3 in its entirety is CASSPPSGGANVLTF.